This TCR beta chain was identified in a study of T cells in Graves' hyperthyroidism and ophthalmopathy. Study outcomes and limitations: Blood also showed most of the thyroid clonotypes that were expanded above 0.001.

On the basis of clinical symptoms, serum thyroxine and TRAb, thyroid ultrasound and orbital computed tomography, diagnoses were made. Extraction of PBMCs used 10 ml of fresh peripheral blood. TCR beta CDR3 sequences were amplified from RNA transcripts. Using the HTBI primer set, a first-round RT-PCR was run on the TCR CDR3. TCRdb ran MiXCR on the multiplex PCR reads and lists one entry per CDR3 protein. The data show roughly 530,000 distinct CDR3 sequences, roughly 17% seen once. With regard to this clonotype: Its specificity is unknown.

Per the germline V gene, CDR1 is DFQATT and CDR2 is SNEGSKA (reference sequence). The CDR3 length is 16 residues. Unmatched junction bases numbered 9, after V lost 0 bases and J lost 8 bases. Sequencing input: blood. This TCR was sampled from a woman aged 18-29 years with Graves' ophthalmopathy. The V gene is TRBV20-1, the J gene TRBJ1-6; TRBD1 matches at 8 bases. CDR3 amino acids: CSARDLAYRGDSPLHF. Here the CDR3 DNA reads TGCAGTGCTAGAGATCTTGCATACAGGGGGGATTCACCCCTCCACTTT.